This TCR beta chain is from a study of naive and memory T cell subsets. A UMI-containing oligonucleotide was joined by 3' ligation to the TCR cDNA template. Whole blood, roughly 2.5 ml, came from adult healthy volunteers. Unsorted total RNA, roughly 1 to 1000 ng, was DNase treated before reverse transcription. This clonotype was seen repeatedly, ten times or more. The CDR3 runs to 13 residues. From germline, CDR1 is DFQATT and CDR2 SNEGSKA (reference sequence). Trimming left V 3 bases short and J 9 bases short, with 15 bases between. Ligated cDNA underwent four rounds of PCR with nested alpha and beta constant region primers and SP2. Using its own MiXCR run on the 5' RACE reads, TCRdb lists one record per CDR3 protein. The table shows fewer than 40,000 distinct CDR3 sequences, with 16% occurring only once.

This sequence was found in a female donor in good health. The chain is built from TRBV20-1 and TRBJ2-1, with D uncertain. The chain's CDR3 is CSASPAPAREQFF. The CDR3 DNA reads as TGCAGTGCTAGCCCCGCGCCGGCCCGTGAGCAGTTCTTC.